The next 5 T cell receptor beta chains were all read from a single sample in a study of blood T cell repertoires in COVID-19. Assay used: immunoSEQ multiplex PCR; TCRdb lists only in-frame clones, some missing. This table holds more than 250,000 clones, roughly 84% found once. Sequenced: peripheral blood. These receptors all come from a man aged 50 to 60 with active or convalescent COVID-19.

This sequence joins TRBV28 and TRBJ2-7; TRBD1 aligns across 7 bases. Looked up from germline, CDR1 is MDHEN and CDR2 is SYDVKM. This CDR3 is built from 13 residues. The V and J ends lost 6 bases and 3 bases, in that order; junction bases with no gene match: 5. The CDR3 loop is CASRSGTDYEQYF. DNA for the CDR3: TGTGCCAGCAGATCCGGGACAGACTACGAGCAGTACTTC.

This sequence joins TRBV27 and TRBJ2-7, with a weak D call TRBD2 (6 bases). Trimming shortened V by 4 bases and J by 0 bases, and 10 bases separated the two germline ends. Germline CDR1 and CDR2: MNHEY and SMNVEV (reference sequence). This CDR3 is built from 14 residues. The CDR3 region is CASSSPGVSYEQYF. For the CDR3, the DNA is TGTGCCAGCAGTTCTCCGGGAGTCTCCTACGAGCAGTACTTC.

The V gene is TRBV7-3, the J gene TRBJ2-1; TRBD1 matches at 7 bases. Germline lookup yields CDR1 SGHTA and CDR2 FQGTGA. CDR3 length: 13 amino acids. V gave up 5 bases and J gave up 5 bases; unmatched junction bases: 3. DNA for the CDR3: TGTGCCAGCAGCCCCGGACAGGACAATGAGCAGTTCTTC. This sequence encodes CASSPGQDNEQFF.

This clone appeared a single time. This chain joins TRBV15 and TRBJ1-5; D remains ambiguous. This CDR3 is built from 13 residues. Trimming stripped 5 bases from V and 5 bases from J, with 10 bases between. In germline, CDR1 is LNHNV, CDR2 YYDKDF (reference sequence). Here the CDR3 DNA reads TGTGCCACCAGCGCCAGGTCAGATCAGCCCCAGCATTTT. Its protein is CATSARSDQPQHF.

The chain recombines TRBV7-9 with TRBJ1-2, with D perhaps matching TRBD1 (5 bases). V was shortened by 1 base and J by 0 bases, with 18 bases between the two germline ends. The CDR3 covers 18 residues. The germline V gene encodes CDR1 SEHNR and CDR2 FQNEAQ (reference sequence). CDR3 sequence reads: CASSLDAGHPVPNYGYTF. DNA of the CDR3: TGTGCCAGCAGCTTAGATGCTGGACACCCAGTGCCTAACTATGGCTACACCTTC.